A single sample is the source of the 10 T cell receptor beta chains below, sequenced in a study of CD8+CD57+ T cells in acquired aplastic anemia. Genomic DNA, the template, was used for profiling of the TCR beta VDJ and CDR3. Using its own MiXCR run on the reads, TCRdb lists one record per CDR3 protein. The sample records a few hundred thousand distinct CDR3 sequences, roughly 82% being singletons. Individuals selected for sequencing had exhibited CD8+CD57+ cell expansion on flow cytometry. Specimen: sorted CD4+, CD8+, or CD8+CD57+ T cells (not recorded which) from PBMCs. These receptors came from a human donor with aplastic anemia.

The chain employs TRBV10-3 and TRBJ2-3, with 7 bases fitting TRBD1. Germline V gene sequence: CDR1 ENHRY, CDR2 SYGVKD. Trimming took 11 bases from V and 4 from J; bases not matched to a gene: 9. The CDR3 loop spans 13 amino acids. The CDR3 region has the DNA TGTGCCTCCTCTAGGGGGCGGGCAGATACGCAGTATTTT. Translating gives CASSRGRADTQYF.

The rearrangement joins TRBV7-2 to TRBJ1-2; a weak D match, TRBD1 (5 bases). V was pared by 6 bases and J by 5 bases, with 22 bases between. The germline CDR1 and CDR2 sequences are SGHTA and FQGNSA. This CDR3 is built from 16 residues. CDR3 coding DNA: TGTGCCAGCAGTTATGATGGGGACGGGCTCGTATATGGCTACACCTTC. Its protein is CASSYDGDGLVYGYTF.

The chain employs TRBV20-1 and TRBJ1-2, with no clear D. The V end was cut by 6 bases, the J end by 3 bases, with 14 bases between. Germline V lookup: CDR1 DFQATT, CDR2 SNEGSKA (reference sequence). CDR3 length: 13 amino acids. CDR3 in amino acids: CSAQPYSDYGYTF. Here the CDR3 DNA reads TGCAGTGCCCAGCCGTACTCCGACTATGGCTACACCTTC.

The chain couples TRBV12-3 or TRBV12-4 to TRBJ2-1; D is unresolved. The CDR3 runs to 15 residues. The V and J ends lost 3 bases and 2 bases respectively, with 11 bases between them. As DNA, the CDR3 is TGTGCCAGCAGTTTTGAGAGCGATACCTACAATGAGCAGTTCTTC. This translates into CASSFESDTYNEQFF.

In nucleotides, the CDR3 is TGTGCCAGTAGTCAAGAAAGGACCGATACGCAGTATTTT. This sequence encodes CASSQERTDTQYF. The chain is built from TRBV19 and TRBJ2-3; D uncertain. Trimming took off 5 bases at V and 6 bases at J, with 12 bases between the two ends. Per the germline V gene, CDR1 is LNHDA and CDR2 is SQIVND (reference sequence). This CDR3 comprises 13 residues.

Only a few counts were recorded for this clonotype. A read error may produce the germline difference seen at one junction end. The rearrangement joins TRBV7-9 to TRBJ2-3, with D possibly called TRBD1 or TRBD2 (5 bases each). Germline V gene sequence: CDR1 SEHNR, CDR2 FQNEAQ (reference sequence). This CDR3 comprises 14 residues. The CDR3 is CASSLVPGALIFGF. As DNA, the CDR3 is TGTGCCAGCAGCTTAGTACCCGGGGCGCTGATTTTTGGATTT.

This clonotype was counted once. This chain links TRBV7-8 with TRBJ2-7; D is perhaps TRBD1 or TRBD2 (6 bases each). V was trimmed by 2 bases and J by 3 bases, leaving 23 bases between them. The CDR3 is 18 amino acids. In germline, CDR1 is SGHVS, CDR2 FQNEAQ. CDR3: CASSLPGDGTTLYYEQYV. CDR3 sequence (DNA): TGTGCCAGCAGCTTACCGGGAGACGGGACAACGCTTTACTACGAGCAGTACGTC.

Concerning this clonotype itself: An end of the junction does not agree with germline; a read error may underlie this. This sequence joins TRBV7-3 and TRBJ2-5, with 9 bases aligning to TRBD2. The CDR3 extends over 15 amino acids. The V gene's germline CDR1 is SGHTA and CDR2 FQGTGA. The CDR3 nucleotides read TGCGCCAGCAGCCTACGGACTAGCGCTAGAGGGGCCAAGTACTTC. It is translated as CASSLRTSARGAKYF.

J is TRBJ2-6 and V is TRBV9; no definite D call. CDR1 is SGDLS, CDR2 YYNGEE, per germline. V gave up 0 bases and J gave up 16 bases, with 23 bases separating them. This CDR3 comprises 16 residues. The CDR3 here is CASSVGGKSTATQLTF. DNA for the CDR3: TGTGCCAGCAGCGTAGGGGGTAAGAGCACAGCCACGCAGCTGACTTTC.

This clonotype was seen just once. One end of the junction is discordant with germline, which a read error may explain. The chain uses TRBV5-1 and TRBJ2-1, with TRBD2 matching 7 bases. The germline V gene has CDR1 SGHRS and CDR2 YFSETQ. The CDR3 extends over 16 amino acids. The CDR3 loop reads CASSLEGRGYYNEQFF. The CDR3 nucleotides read TGTGCCAGCAGCTTGGAGGGGCGGGGGTACTACAATGAGCAGTTCTTC.